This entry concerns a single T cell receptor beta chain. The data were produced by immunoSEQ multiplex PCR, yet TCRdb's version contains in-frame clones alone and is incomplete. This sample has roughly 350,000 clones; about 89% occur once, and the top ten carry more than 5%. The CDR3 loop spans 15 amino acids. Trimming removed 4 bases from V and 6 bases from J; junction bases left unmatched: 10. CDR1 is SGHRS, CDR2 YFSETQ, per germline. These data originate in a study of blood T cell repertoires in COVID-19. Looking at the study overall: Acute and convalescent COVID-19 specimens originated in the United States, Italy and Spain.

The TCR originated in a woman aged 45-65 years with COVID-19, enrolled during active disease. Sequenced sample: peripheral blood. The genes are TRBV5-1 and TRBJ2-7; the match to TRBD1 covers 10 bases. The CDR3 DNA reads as TGCGCCAGCAGCCGTGGGGACAGGGGATCGTCCGAGCAGTACTTC. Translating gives CASSRGDRGSSEQYF.